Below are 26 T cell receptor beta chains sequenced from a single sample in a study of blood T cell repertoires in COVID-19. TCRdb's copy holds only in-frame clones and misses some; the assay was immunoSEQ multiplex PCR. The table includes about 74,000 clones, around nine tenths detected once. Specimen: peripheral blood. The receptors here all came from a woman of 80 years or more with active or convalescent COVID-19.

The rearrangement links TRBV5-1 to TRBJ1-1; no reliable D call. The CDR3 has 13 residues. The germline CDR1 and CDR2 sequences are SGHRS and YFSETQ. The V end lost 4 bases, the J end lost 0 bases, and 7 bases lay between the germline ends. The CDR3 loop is CASSTPMNTEAFF. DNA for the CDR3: TGCGCCAGCAGCACCCCTATGAACACTGAAGCTTTCTTT.

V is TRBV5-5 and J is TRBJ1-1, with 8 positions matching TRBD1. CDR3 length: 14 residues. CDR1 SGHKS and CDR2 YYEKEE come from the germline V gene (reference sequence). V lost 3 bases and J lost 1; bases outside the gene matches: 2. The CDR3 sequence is CASSWGTGNTEAFF. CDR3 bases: TGTGCCAGCAGCTGGGGGACAGGGAACACTGAAGCTTTCTTT.

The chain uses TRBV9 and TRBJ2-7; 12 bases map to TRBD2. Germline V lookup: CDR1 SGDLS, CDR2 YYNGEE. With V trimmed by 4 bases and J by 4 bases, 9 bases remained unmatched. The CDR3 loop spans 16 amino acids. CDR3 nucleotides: TGTGCCAGCAGCTCATTCTCCGGGACTAGCGGGTACGAGCAGTACTTC. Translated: CASSSFSGTSGYEQYF.

CDR3 loop: CASSELAGGISYNEQFF. The CDR3 nucleotides are TGTGCCAGCAGTGAGCTAGCGGGGGGGATATCCTACAATGAGCAGTTCTTC. The chain is built from TRBV6-1 and TRBJ2-1, with 12 bases fitting TRBD2. Germline assignment: CDR1 MNHNS and CDR2 SASEGT. V lost 3 bases to trimming and J lost 1 base; unmatched junction nucleotides: 4. The CDR3 sequence is 17 residues long.

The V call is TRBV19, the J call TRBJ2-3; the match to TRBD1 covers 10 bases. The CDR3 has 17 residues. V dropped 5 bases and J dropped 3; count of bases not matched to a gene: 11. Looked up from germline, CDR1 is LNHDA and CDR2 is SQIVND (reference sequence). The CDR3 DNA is TGTGCCAGTAGTCCCTTCGCCGGGACAGGGGCAACAGATACGCAGTATTTT. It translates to CASSPFAGTGATDTQYF.

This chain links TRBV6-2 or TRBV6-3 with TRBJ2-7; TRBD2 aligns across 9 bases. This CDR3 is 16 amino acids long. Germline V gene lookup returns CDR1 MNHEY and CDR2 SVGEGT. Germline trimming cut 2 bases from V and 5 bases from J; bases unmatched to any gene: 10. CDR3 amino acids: CASSYIVSGRPHEQYF. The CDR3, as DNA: TGTGCCAGCAGTTACATCGTGAGCGGGAGGCCCCACGAGCAGTACTTC.

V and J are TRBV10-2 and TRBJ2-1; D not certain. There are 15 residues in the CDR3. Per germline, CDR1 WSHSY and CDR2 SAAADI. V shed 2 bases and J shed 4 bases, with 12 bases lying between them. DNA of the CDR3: TGCGCCAGCAGTGAGGGTGGCGGCGCTTACAATGAGCAGTTCTTC. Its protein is CASSEGGGAYNEQFF.

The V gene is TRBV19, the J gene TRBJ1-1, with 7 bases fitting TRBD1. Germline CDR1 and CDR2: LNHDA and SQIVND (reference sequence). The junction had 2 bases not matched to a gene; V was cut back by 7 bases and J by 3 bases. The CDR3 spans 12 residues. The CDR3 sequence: CASKDRDTEAFF. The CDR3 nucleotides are TGTGCCAGTAAAGACAGGGACACTGAAGCTTTCTTT.

The CDR3 DNA sequence: TGTGCCAGCAGTGAGACAGGGGGCGGAAGCAATCAGCCCCAGCATTTT. Translation gives CASSETGGGSNQPQHF. This chain connects TRBV2 to TRBJ1-5; 10 bases map to TRBD1. The trim removed 3 bases at V and 1 base at J, leaving 3 bases unmatched. The CDR3 has 16 amino acids. Germline values: CDR1 SNHLY, CDR2 FYNNEI.

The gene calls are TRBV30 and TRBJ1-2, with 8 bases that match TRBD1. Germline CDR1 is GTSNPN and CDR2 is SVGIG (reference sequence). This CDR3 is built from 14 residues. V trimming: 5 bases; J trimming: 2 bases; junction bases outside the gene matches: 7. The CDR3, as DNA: TGTGCCTGGGGGGCAGGGGGCGCGAACTATGGCTACACCTTC. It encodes CAWGAGGANYGYTF.

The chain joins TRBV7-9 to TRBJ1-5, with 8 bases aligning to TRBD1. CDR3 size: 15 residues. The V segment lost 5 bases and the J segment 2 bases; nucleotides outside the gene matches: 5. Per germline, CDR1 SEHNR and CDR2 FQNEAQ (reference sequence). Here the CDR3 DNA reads TGTGCCAGCAGCGCCGACAGGGGAGGCAATCAGCCCCAGCATTTT. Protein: CASSADRGGNQPQHF.

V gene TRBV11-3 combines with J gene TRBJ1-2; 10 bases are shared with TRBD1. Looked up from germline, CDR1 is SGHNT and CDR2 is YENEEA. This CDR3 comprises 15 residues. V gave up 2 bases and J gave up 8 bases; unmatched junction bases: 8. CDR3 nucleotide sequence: TGTGCCAGCAGCTTACCGGGACAGGGGCCCTTGGGCTACACCTTC. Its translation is CASSLPGQGPLGYTF.

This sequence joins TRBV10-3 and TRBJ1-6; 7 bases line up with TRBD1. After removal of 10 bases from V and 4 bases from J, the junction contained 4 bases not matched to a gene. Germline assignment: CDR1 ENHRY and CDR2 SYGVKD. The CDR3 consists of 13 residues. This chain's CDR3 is CATEQGYNSPLHF. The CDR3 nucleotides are TGTGCCACCGAACAGGGGTATAATTCACCCCTCCACTTT.

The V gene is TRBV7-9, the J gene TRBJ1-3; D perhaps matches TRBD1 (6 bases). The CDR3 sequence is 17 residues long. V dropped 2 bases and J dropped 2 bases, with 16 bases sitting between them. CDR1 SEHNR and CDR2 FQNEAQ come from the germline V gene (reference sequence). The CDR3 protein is CASSLPDHRAAGNTIYF. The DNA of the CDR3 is TGTGCCAGCAGCTTACCCGACCACAGGGCCGCTGGAAACACCATATATTTT.

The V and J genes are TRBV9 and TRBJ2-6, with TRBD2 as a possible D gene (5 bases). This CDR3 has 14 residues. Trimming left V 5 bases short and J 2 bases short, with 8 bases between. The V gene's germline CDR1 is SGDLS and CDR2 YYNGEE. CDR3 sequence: CASSPGTGANVLTF. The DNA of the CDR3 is TGTGCCAGCAGTCCCGGGACTGGGGCCAACGTCCTGACTTTC.

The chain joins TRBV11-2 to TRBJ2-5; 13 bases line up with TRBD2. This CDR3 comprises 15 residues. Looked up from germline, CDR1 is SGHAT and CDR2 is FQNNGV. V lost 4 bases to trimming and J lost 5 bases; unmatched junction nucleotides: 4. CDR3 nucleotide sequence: TGTGCCAGCAGCTCCGAGACTAGCGGGAGGGAGACCCAGTACTTC. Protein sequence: CASSSETSGRETQYF.

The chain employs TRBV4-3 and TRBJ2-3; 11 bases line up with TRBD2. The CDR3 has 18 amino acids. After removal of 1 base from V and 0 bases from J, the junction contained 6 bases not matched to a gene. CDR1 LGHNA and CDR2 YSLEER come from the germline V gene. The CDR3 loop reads CASSQGVTSGTSTDTQYF. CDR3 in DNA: TGCGCCAGCAGCCAAGGCGTGACTAGCGGGACTAGCACAGATACGCAGTATTTT.

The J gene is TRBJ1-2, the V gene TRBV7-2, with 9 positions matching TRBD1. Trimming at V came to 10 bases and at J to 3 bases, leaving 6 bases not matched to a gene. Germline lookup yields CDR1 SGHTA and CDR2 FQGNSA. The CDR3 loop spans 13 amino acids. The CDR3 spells CATDRGEYYGYTF. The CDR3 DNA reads TGTGCCACCGACAGGGGGGAGTACTATGGCTACACCTTC.

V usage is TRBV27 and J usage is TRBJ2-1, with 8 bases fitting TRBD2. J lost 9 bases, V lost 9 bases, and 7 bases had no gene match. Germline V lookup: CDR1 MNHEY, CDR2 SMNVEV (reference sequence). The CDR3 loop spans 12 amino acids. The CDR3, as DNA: TGTGCCAGTTCCCCGGGGGGGATTGAGCAGTTCTTC. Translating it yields CASSPGGIEQFF.

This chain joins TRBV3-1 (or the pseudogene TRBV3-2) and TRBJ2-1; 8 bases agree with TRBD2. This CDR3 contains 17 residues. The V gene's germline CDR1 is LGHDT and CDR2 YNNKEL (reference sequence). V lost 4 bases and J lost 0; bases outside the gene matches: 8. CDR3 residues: CASSPGGGATSYNEQFF. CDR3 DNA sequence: TGTGCCAGCAGCCCGGGGGGGGGAGCGACCTCCTACAATGAGCAGTTCTTC.

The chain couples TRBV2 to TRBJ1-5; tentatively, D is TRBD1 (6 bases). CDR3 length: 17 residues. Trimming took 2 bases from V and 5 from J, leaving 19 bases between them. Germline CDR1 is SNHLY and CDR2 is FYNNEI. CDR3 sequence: CASSELRTTGLYQPQHF. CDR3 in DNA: TGTGCCAGCAGTGAACTAAGAACGACAGGTCTTTATCAGCCCCAGCATTTT.

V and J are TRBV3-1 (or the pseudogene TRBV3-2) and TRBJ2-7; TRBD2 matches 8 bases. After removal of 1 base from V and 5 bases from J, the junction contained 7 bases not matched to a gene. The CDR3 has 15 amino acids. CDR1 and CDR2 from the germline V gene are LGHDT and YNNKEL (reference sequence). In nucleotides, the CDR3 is TGTGCCAGCAGCCAAGCGAGCGGGAGAGGGGACGAGCAGTACTTC. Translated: CASSQASGRGDEQYF.

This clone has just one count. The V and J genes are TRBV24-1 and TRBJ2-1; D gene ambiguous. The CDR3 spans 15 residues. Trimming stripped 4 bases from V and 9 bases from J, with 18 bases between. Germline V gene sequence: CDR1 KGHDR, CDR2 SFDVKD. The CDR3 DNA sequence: TGTGCCACCAGTGACCCTCATCCTCGGGTAGGTGAGCAGTTCTTC. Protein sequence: CATSDPHPRVGEQFF.

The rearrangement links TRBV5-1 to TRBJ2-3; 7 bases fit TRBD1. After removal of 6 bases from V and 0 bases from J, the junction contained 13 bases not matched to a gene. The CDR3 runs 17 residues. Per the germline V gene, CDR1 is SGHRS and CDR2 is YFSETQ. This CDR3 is CASTKETGYTSTDTQYF. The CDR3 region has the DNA TGCGCCAGCACGAAAGAGACAGGGTACACTAGCACAGATACGCAGTATTTT.

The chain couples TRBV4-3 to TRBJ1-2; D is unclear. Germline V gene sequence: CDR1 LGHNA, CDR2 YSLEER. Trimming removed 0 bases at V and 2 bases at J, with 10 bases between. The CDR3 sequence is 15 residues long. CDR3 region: CASSQDPRSNYGYTF. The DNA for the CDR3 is TGCGCCAGCAGCCAAGACCCCCGGTCCAACTATGGCTACACCTTC.

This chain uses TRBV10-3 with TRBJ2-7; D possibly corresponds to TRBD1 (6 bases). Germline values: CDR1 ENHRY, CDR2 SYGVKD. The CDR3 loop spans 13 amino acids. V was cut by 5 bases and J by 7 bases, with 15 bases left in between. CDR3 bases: TGTGCCATCAGTTCTACAGGGTCAGGTGAGCAGTACTTC. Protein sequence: CAISSTGSGEQYF.